This T cell receptor (beta chain) was observed in a study of radiotherapy plus CTLA-4 blockade in lung cancer. Across the study: For 18% of patients, objective responses occurred, and 30% to 35% had disease control.

TCRdb's table, derived via immunoSEQ multiplex PCR, lists solely in-frame clones and lacks some. The top ten hold roughly 23% of the sample, which has approximately 38,000 clones, roughly 85% seen once. For this clone: As yet, its antigen is unknown.

General study points: Blood saw expansion of tumor-derived TCR clones after radiotherapy plus ipilimumab. It was early blood T cell clone dynamics, with interferon-beta, that reportedly best predicted response.

Receiving focal radiation plus CTLA-4 blockade with ipilimumab were patients who had chemo-refractory metastatic non-small-cell lung cancer. Sample: peripheral blood, taken from a patient treated with radiotherapy plus ipilimumab. This receptor was obtained from a human donor with non-small cell lung cancer whose response to radiotherapy plus ipilimumab could not be evaluated.

The DNA of the CDR3 is TGTGCCAGCGCCGAGACACAGGGGAGGAACTATGGCTACACCTTC. As protein: CASAETQGRNYGYTF. The genes are TRBV6-5 and TRBJ1-2; TRBD1 agrees at 7 bases. The CDR3 totals 15 residues. Trimming took 8 bases from V and 2 from J; bases not matched to a gene: 11. Germline CDR1 and CDR2: MNHEY and SVGAGI.